Listed below are T cell receptor beta chains from one sample, sequenced in a study of cytomegalovirus exposure and HLA in healthy donors. TCRdb's copy holds only in-frame clones and misses some; the assay was immunoSEQ multiplex PCR. The table has around 150,000 clones, roughly 9.4% seen once; the top ten hold less than 2%. The sample comprised PBMCs. Receptors originate from a male donor in good health and CMV-seronegative. The CDR3 runs from the conserved cysteine through the conserved F or W. D genes are given only for firm matches. Clone size is given for some rows only: seen once, a few or many times, or a class if the clone is expanded.

cdr3_nt cdr3_aa j_call d_call v_call clone_size
TGTGCCAGTAGTAGTGCCGTGGGGCGAGGCCACACTCAGCCCCAGCATTTT CASSSAVGRGHTQPQHF TRBJ1-5 . TRBV19 .
TGTGCCAGCGCCACCCGCGGGGGCGGGGACACAGATACGCAGTATTTT CASATRGGGDTDTQYF TRBJ2-3 . TRBV2 .
TGTGCCAGCAGCTTATCCCCCCAGGGGTACGGAAACACCATATATTTT CASSLSPQGYGNTIYF TRBJ1-3 . TRBV7-9 few
TGTGCCAGCAGTTGGGACAGGGAGTCCACTGAAGCTTTCTTT CASSWDRESTEAFF TRBJ1-1 TRBD1 TRBV28 few
TGTGCCAGCAGTCCCCGGGGGACCGGCGAGCAGTACTTC CASSPRGTGEQYF TRBJ2-7 . TRBV7-9 few
TGTGCCAGCTCCCGGGACACCCGGAACACTGAAGCTTTCTTT CASSRDTRNTEAFF TRBJ1-1 . TRBV5-4 few
TGTGCCAGCAGCTTCTCAGGGAACACTGAAGCTTTCTTT CASSFSGNTEAFF TRBJ1-1 . TRBV7-2 few
TGCGCCAGCAGCTCTACTTCAACTAATGAAAAACTGTTTTTT CASSSTSTNEKLFF TRBJ1-4 . TRBV5-1 few
TGCGCCAGCAGCCAAACGACAAACACAGATACGCAGTATTTT CASSQTTNTDTQYF TRBJ2-3 . TRBV4-3 few
TGTGCCAGCAGACCGACAGGGCGCACTGAAGCTTTCTTT CASRPTGRTEAFF TRBJ1-1 TRBD1 TRBV7-2 few
TGTGCCAGCAGCTTAACCGGCGGGGGGGCGGATGAGCAGTTCTTC CASSLTGGGADEQFF TRBJ2-1 TRBD2 TRBV7-3 .
TGTGCCAGCACCCCCCCCCTAGCGCAATTGGGCAATGAGCAGTTCTTC CASTPPLAQLGNEQFF TRBJ2-1 . TRBV21-1 .
TGCGCCAGCAGCTTGGCGAGTGGGGCCTTTTCCTACGAGCAGTACTTC CASSLASGAFSYEQYF TRBJ2-7 . TRBV5-1 few
TGCGCCAGCAAAACCCTCGGGAGCTCCTACGAGCAGTACTTC CASKTLGSSYEQYF TRBJ2-7 . TRBV5-1 few
TGTGCCAGCAGTCCCACATCGACAGGCTTCGGTGGCTACACCTTC CASSPTSTGFGGYTF TRBJ1-2 . TRBV28 few
TGTGCCAGCAGTTTACTCCGCCTCAAACAGGGGGCGAATGAGCAGTTCTTC CASSLLRLKQGANEQFF TRBJ2-1 TRBD1 TRBV28 .